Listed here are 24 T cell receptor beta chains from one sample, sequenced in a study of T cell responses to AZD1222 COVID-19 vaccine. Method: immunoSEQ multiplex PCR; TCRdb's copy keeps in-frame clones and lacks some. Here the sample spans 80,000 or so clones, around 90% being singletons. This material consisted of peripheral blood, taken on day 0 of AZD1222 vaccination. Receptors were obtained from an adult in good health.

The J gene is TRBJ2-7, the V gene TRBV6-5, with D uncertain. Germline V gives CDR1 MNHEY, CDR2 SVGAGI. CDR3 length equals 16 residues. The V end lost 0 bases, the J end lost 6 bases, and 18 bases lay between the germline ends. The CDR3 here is CASSYSVQPPSAEQYF. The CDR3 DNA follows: TGTGCCAGCAGTTACTCGGTCCAGCCCCCCTCTGCCGAGCAGTACTTC.

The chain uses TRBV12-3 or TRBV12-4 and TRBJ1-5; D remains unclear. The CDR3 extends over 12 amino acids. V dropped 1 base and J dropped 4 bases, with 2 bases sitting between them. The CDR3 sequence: CASSLGNQPQHF. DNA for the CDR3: TGTGCCAGCAGTTTAGGAAATCAGCCCCAGCATTTT.

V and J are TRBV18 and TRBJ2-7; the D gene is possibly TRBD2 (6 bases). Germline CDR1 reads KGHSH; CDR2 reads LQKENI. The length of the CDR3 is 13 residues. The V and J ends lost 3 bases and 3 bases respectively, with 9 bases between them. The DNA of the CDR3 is TGTGCCAGCTCACCTCGGGAGAACTACGAGCAGTACTTC. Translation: CASSPRENYEQYF.

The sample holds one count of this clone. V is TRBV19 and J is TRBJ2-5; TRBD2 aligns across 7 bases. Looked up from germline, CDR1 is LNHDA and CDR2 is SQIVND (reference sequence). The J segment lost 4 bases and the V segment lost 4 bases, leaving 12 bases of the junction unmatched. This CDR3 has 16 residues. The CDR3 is CASSTGEGLWRETQYF. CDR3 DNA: TGTGCCAGTAGTACGGGGGAGGGGTTATGGCGAGAGACCCAGTACTTC.

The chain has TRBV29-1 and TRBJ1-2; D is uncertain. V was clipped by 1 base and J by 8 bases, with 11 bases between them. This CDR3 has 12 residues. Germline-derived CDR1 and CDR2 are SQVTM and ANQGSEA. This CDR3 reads CSVEVGVTGYTF. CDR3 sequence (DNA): TGCAGCGTTGAAGTTGGGGTTACGGGCTACACCTTC.

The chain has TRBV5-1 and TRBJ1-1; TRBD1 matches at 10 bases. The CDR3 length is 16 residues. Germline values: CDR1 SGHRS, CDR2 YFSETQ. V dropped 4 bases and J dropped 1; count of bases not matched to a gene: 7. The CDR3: CASSPDRGLGNTEAFF. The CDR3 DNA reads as TGCGCCAGCAGCCCAGACAGGGGGCTGGGGAACACTGAAGCTTTCTTT.

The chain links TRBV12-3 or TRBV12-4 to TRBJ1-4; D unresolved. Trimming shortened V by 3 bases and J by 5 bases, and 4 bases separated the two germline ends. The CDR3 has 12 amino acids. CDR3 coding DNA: TGTGCCAGCAGTTTGATAAATGAAAAACTGTTTTTT. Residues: CASSLINEKLFF.

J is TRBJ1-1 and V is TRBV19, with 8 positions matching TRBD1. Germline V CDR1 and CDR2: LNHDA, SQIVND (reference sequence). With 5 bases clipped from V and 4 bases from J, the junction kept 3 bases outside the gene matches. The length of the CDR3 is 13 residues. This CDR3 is CASSPTGGTEAFF. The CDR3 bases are TGTGCCAGTAGTCCTACAGGGGGCACTGAAGCTTTCTTT.

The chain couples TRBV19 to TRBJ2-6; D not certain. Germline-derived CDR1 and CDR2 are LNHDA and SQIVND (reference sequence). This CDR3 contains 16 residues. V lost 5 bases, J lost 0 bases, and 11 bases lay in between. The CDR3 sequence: CASSPEPGSGANVLTF. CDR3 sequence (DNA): TGTGCCAGTAGTCCGGAACCTGGCTCTGGGGCCAACGTCCTGACTTTC.

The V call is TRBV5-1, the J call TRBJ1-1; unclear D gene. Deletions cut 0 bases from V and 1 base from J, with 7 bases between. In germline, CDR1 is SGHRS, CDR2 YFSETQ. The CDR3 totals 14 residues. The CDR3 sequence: CASSLGSGNTEAFF. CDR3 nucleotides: TGCGCCAGCAGCTTGGGGTCGGGGAACACTGAAGCTTTCTTT.

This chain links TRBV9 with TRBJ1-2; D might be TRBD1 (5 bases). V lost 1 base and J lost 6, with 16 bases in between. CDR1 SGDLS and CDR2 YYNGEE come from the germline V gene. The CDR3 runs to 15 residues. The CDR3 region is CASSVLGAGTHGYTF. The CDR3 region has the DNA TGTGCCAGCAGCGTACTAGGGGCCGGGACTCATGGCTACACCTTC.

The CDR3 nucleotides read TGCGCCAGCAGCCAAATGGACCTGTTTAGTGGAAACACCATATATTTT. Translated: CASSQMDLFSGNTIYF. This chain links TRBV4-1 with TRBJ1-3; no clear D. Trimming cost V 2 bases and J 3 bases, with 14 bases left between them. Germline assignment: CDR1 MGHRA and CDR2 YSYEKL. The length of the CDR3 is 16 residues.

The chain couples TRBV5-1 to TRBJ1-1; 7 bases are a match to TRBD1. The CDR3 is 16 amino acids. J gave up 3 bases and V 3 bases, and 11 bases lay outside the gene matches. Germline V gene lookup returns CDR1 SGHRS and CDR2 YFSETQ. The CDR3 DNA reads TGCGCCAGCAGCTCGAGACAGGGAGAAAGTGACACTGAAGCTTTCTTT. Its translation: CASSSRQGESDTEAFF. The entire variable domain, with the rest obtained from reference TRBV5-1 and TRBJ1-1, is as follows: KAGVTQTPRYLIKTRGQQVTLSCSPISGHRSVSWYQQTPGQGLQFLFEYFSETQRNKGNFPGRFSGRQFSNSRSEMNVSTLELGDSALYLCASSSRQGESDTEAFFGQGTRLTVV.

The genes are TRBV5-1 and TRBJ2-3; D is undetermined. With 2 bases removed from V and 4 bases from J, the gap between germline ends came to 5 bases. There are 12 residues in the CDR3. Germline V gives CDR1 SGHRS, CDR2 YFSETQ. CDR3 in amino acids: CASSFSPDTQYF. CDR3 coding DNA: TGCGCCAGCAGCTTCAGCCCAGATACGCAGTATTTT.

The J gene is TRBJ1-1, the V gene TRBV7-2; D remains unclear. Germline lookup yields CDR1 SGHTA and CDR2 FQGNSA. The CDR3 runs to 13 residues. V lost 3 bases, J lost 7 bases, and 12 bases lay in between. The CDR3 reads CASSFGGHSEAFF. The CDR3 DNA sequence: TGTGCCAGCAGCTTTGGAGGGCATAGTGAAGCTTTCTTT.

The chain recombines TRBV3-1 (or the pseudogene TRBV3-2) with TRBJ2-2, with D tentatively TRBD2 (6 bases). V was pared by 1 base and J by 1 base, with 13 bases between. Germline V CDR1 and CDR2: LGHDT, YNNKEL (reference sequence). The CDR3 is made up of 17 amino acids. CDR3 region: CASSQVRDSQNTGELFF. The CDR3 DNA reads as TGTGCCAGCAGCCAAGTCCGGGACTCCCAGAACACCGGGGAGCTGTTTTTT.

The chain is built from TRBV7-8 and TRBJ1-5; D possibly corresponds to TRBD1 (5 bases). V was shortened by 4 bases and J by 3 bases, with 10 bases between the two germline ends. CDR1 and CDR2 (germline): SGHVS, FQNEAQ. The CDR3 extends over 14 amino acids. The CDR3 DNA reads TGTGCCAGCAGCTCACAGGCCCTCAATCAGCCCCAGCATTTT. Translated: CASSSQALNQPQHF.

The CDR3 loop reads CASSLLGASFSGANVLTF. In DNA form, the CDR3 reads TGTGCCAGTAGTCTCCTAGGCGCCTCCTTCTCTGGGGCCAACGTCCTGACTTTC. The chain couples TRBV19 to TRBJ2-6; D is unclear. Germline values: CDR1 LNHDA, CDR2 SQIVND (reference sequence). The CDR3 contains 18 residues. Trimming took off 5 bases at V and 0 bases at J, with 17 bases between the two ends.

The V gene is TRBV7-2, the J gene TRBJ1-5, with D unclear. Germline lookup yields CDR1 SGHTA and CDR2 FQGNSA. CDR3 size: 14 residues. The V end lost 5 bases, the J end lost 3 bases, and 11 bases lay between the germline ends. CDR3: CASSAGRINQPQHF. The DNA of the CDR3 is TGTGCCAGCAGCGCTGGACGTATCAATCAGCCCCAGCATTTT.

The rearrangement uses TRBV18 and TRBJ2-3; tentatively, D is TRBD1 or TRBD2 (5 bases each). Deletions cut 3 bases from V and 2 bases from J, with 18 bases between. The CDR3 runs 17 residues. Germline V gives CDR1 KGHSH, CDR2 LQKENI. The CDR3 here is CASSPGVDPSITDTQYF. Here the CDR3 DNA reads TGTGCCAGCTCACCGGGGGTAGACCCATCAATCACAGATACGCAGTATTTT.

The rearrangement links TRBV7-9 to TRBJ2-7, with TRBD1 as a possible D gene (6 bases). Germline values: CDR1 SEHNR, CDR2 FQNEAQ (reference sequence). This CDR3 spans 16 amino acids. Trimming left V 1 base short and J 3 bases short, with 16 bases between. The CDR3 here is CASSLEAGVQYYEQYF. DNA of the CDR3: TGTGCCAGCAGCTTAGAGGCAGGGGTCCAATACTACGAGCAGTACTTC.

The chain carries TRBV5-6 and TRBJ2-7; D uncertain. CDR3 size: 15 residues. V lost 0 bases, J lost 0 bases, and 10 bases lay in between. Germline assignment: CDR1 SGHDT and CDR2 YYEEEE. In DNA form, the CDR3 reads TGTGCCAGCAGCTTGGCGGCATTAACCTCCTACGAGCAGTACTTC. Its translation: CASSLAALTSYEQYF.

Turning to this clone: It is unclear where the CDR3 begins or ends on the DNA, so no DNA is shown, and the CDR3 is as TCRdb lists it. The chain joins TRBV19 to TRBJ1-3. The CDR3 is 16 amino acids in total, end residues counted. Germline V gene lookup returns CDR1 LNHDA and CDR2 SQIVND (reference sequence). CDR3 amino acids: CASSILAPSSGNTIYF.

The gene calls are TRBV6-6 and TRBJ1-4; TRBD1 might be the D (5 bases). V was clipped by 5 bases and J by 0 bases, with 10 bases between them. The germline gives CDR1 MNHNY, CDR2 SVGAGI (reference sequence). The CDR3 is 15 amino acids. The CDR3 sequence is CASSKGQTTNEKLFF. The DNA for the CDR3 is TGTGCCAGCAGTAAGGGGCAAACAACTAATGAAAAACTGTTTTTT.